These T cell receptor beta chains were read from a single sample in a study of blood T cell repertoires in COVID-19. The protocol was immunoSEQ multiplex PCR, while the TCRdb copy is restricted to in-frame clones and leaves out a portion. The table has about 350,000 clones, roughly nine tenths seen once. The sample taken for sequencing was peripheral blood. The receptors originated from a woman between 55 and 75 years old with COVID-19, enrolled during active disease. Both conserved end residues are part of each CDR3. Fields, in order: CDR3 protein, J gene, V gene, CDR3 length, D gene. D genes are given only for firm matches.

CDR3: CASSFSGQPRTQYF
J: TRBJ2-3
V: TRBV11-3
length: 14
D: NA

CDR3: CASSLIAGVNNEQFF
J: TRBJ2-1
V: TRBV5-1
length: 15
D: TRBD2

CDR3: CASSPERGAPRGYGYTF
J: TRBJ1-2
V: TRBV18
length: 17
D: NA

CDR3: CASSQNQGLNTEAFF
J: TRBJ1-1
V: TRBV7-9
length: 15
D: NA

CDR3: CASSSGQGVYNEQFF
J: TRBJ2-1
V: TRBV7-9
length: 15
D: NA

CDR3: CASSPRQGTAGEKLFF
J: TRBJ1-4
V: TRBV7-2
length: 16
D: TRBD1

CDR3: CASSQAGTGHGYTF
J: TRBJ1-2
V: TRBV3-1/TRBV3-2
length: 14
D: TRBD1

CDR3: CASRSLVQPQHF
J: TRBJ1-5
V: TRBV6-4
length: 12
D: NA

CDR3: CASSTGGDEQYF
J: TRBJ2-7
V: TRBV28
length: 12
D: TRBD2

CDR3: CSAEQIEAFF
J: TRBJ1-1
V: TRBV20-1
length: 10
D: NA

CDR3: CASSLTATYEQYF
J: TRBJ2-7
V: TRBV28
length: 13
D: NA

CDR3: CASSPGGLRGQPQHF
J: TRBJ1-5
V: TRBV18
length: 15
D: NA

CDR3: CASSRIQGVGNQPQHF
J: TRBJ1-5
V: TRBV2
length: 16
D: NA

CDR3: CASSLQGYEQYF
J: TRBJ2-7
V: TRBV7-9
length: 12
D: NA

CDR3: CASSAYTPGGYTF
J: TRBJ1-2
V: TRBV19
length: 13
D: NA

CDR3: CASSQDLASGGPADTQYF
J: TRBJ2-3
V: TRBV4-2
length: 18
D: TRBD2

CDR3: CASSQRTNYGYTF
J: TRBJ1-2
V: TRBV14
length: 13
D: NA

CDR3: CASSPTGHQYNTEAFF
J: TRBJ1-1
V: TRBV5-6
length: 16
D: NA

CDR3: CATSREGGGGANTGELFF
J: TRBJ2-2
V: TRBV15
length: 18
D: NA

CDR3: CASSLRGPYGYTF
J: TRBJ1-2
V: TRBV6-5
length: 13
D: TRBD1

CDR3: CASSYNTGSNYEQYF
J: TRBJ2-7
V: TRBV6-5
length: 15
D: NA

CDR3: CSVELSQEMANEKLFF
J: TRBJ1-4
V: TRBV29-1
length: 16
D: NA

CDR3: CASSGPGQVGSTSNQPQHF
J: TRBJ1-5
V: TRBV6-1
length: 19
D: TRBD1

CDR3: CASSLGQRGQPQHF
J: TRBJ1-5
V: TRBV5-6
length: 14
D: NA

CDR3: CASSQTGIEQYF
J: TRBJ2-7
V: TRBV14
length: 12
D: TRBD1

CDR3: CASSQGRRGTEAFF
J: TRBJ1-1
V: TRBV7-2
length: 14
D: NA

CDR3: CASSIIGTGRYTEAFF
J: TRBJ1-1
V: TRBV19
length: 16
D: NA

CDR3: CASTRRSYEQYF
J: TRBJ2-7
V: TRBV6-5
length: 12
D: NA

CDR3: CASSPAGPYSNQPQHF
J: TRBJ1-5
V: TRBV18
length: 16
D: NA

CDR3: CASSKKSRGGYGYTF
J: TRBJ1-2
V: TRBV6-2/TRBV6-3
length: 15
D: NA

CDR3: CASSQGSGGVETQYF
J: TRBJ2-5
V: TRBV4-1
length: 15
D: TRBD2